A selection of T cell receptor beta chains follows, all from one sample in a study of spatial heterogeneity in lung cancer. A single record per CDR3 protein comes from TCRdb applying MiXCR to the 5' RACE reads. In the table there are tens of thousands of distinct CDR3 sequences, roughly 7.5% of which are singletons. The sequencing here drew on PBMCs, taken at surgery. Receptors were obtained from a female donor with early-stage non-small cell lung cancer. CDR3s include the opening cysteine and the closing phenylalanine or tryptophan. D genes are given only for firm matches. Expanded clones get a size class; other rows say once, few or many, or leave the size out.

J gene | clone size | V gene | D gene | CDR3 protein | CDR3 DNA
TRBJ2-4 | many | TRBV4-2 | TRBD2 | CASSQGLGGAKNIQYF | TGTGCCAGCAGCCAAGGCCTCGGGGGGGCCAAAAACATTCAGTACTTC
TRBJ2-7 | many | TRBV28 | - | CASSFAGSSYEQYF | TGTGCCAGCAGTTTCGCGGGATCCTCCTACGAGCAGTACTTC
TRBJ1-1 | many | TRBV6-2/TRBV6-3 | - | CASSTDSFSTEAFF | TGTGCCAGCAGTACGGACAGTTTTAGCACTGAAGCTTTCTTT
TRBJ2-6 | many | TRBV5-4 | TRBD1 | CASSNTGGSLSGANVLTF | TGTGCCAGCAGCAACACAGGGGGAAGCCTCTCGGGGGCCAACGTCCTGACTTTC
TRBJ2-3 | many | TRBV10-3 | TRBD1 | CAISGTGGTDTQYF | TGTGCCATCAGCGGGACAGGGGGCACAGATACGCAGTATTTT
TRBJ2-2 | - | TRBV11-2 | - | CASRGLTKGELFF | TGTGCCAGCAGGGGACTGACCAAGGGGGAGCTGTTTTTT
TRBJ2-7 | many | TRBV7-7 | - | CASSLGTANEQYF | TGTGCCAGCAGCTTGGGAACGGCTAACGAGCAGTACTTC
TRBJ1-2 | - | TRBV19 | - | CASSMARDNYGYTF | TGTGCCAGTAGTATGGCCAGGGATAACTATGGCTACACCTTC
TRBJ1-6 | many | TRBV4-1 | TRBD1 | CASSQEGTGAGSPLHF | TGCGCCAGCAGCCAAGAGGGTACAGGGGCTGGCTCACCCCTCCACTTT
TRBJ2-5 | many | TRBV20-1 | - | CSVTRFQETQYF | TGCAGTGTGACACGCTTCCAAGAGACCCAGTACTTC
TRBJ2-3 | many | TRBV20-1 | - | CSVLRNTDTQYF | TGCAGTGTCCTTAGGAATACAGATACGCAGTATTTT
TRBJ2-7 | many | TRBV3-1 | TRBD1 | CASRPNRGYEQYF | TGTGCCAGCCGACCAAACAGGGGCTACGAGCAGTACTTC
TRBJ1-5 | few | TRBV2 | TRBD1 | CAVGQGWGNQPQHF | TGTGCCGTGGGACAGGGCTGGGGCAATCAGCCCCAGCATTTT
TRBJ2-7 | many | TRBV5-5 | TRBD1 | CASSPDLGQGPNYSYEQYF | TGTGCCAGCAGCCCAGATTTGGGACAGGGACCTAATTACTCCTACGAGCAGTACTTC
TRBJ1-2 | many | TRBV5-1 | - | CASSLTSEGYGYTF | TGCGCCAGCAGCTTGACATCGGAAGGCTATGGCTACACCTTC
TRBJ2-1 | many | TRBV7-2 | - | CASSLRREANEQFF | TGTGCCAGCAGCTTACGGAGGGAAGCGAATGAGCAGTTCTTC
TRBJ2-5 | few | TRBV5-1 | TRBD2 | CASSTVGRGAQETQYF | TGCGCCAGCAGTACCGTAGGGCGGGGGGCGCAAGAGACCCAGTACTTC
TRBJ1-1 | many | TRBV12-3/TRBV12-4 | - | CASSLQGSTEAFF | TGTGCCAGCAGTTTGCAGGGGAGCACTGAAGCTTTCTTT
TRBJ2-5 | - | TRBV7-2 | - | CASSLGYGWGETQYF | TGTGCCAGCAGCTTAGGATACGGATGGGGAGAGACCCAGTACTTC
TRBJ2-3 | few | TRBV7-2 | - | CASSPGLSFTDTQYF | TGTGCCAGCAGCCCGGGACTCTCATTCACAGATACGCAGTATTTT
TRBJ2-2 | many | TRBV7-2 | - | CASSFSRAGGLFF | TGTGCCAGCAGCTTCAGTCGAGCCGGTGGGCTGTTTTTT
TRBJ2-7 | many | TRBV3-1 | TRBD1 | CASSQARTGPYEQYF | TGTGCCAGCAGCCAAGCCCGGACAGGACCCTACGAGCAGTACTTC
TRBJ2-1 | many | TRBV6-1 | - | CASTSGGAPRGEQFF | TGTGCCAGCACCTCTGGCGGGGCCCCGAGAGGCGAGCAGTTCTTC
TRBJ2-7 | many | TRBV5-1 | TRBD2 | CASSLFGGAETEQYF | TGCGCCAGCAGCCTCTTCGGGGGGGCAGAAACCGAGCAGTACTTC
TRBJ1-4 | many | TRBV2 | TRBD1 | CATLDRGEKLFF | TGTGCCACCCTGGACAGGGGGGAAAAACTGTTTTTT
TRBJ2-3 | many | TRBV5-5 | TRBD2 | CASSLTLAEERGHTQYF | TGTGCCAGCAGCTTGACGCTAGCGGAAGAGCGGGGACATACGCAGTATTTT
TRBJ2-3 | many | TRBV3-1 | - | CASSQDMWLVADTQYF | TGTGCCAGCAGCCAAGATATGTGGCTAGTCGCAGATACGCAGTATTTT
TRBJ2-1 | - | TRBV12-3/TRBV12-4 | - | CASTLGTSGQFF | TGTGCCAGCACCCTCGGGACATCTGGGCAGTTCTTC
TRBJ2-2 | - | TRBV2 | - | CASRGSRLTGELFF | TGTGCCAGCAGGGGGTCACGCCTCACCGGGGAGCTGTTTTTT
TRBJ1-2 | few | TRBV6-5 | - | CASSYGSIYGYTF | TGTGCCAGCAGTTACGGATCCATCTATGGCTACACCTTC
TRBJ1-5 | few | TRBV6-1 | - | CASSVGSQPQHF | TGTGCCAGCAGTGTTGGGAGTCAGCCCCAGCATTTT
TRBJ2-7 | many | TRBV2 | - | CASSGTYEQYF | TGTGCCAGCAGTGGGACCTACGAGCAGTACTTC
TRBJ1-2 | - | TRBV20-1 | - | CSANPGGYGYTF | TGCAGTGCTAACCCGGGAGGCTATGGCTACACCTTC
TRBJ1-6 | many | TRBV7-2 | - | CASSLSQGLRGSPLHF | TGTGCCAGCAGCTTATCCCAGGGCCTAAGAGGTTCACCCCTCCACTTT
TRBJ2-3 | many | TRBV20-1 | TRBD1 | CSAGDRGTDTQYF | TGCAGTGCTGGGGACAGGGGAACAGATACGCAGTATTTT
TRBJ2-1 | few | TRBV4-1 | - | CASSQSLPSYNEQFF | TGCGCCAGCAGCCAAAGTCTCCCCTCCTACAATGAGCAGTTCTTC